What follows describes a single T cell receptor (beta chain). The repertoire was sequenced with immunoSEQ multiplex PCR; TCRdb's copy has only in-frame clones and lacks some. The data hold approximately 150,000 clones, with around 84% observed a single time. The data originate from a study of T cell responses to AZD1222 COVID-19 vaccine. This CDR3 comprises 14 residues. V lost 0 bases and J 5 bases, leaving 10 bases between the germline ends. From germline, CDR1 is KGHSH and CDR2 LQKENI. The clonotype was recovered from an adult who received the AZD1222 COVID-19 vaccine. The J gene is TRBJ1-2, the V gene TRBV18; perhaps TRBD1 as D (6 bases). The source material was peripheral blood, sampled 28 days after the second AZD1222 dose. DNA of the CDR3: TGTGCCAGCTCACCACCGGGACAAGGATATGGCTACACCTTC. Its translation is CASSPPGQGYGYTF.